The clone carrying this T cell receptor (beta chain) appeared a few times. The target antigen is unknown. V lost 2 bases and J 6 bases, leaving 14 bases between the germline ends. The CDR3 contains 14 residues. Per germline, CDR1 SEHNR and CDR2 FQNEAQ (reference sequence). Researchers reported sorting CD4+ naive, central memory, regulatory and stem cell-like memory cells via CD45RO/CCR7/CD25/CD127/CD95/CD27. Reverse transcribing all isolated RNA meant expressed TCRB transcripts were sequenced. Repertoires were generated with immunoSEQ multiplex PCR, while TCRdb's copy carries only in-frame clones and drops some. The sample lists approximately 730,000 clones; around 15% were seen once. This sample stems from a study of beta chain features in type 1 diabetes. Study-wide results and caveats: High TCR expression in some cells could lead to their over-representation in cDNA sequencing. Naive, central memory and Treg TCRB repertoires seemed to resemble each other more closely in patients than they did in healthy donors. Within each of all four CD4+ subsets, Type 1 diabetes patients had TCRB CDR3s that were moderately but significantly shorter.

The source of this sequence is a man between 18 and 29 years old with type 1 diabetes. Source material: naive CD4+ T cells from blood. The chain is built from TRBV7-9 and TRBJ2-7; D not certain. This chain's CDR3 is CASSLTSLLSEQYF. The DNA of the CDR3 is TGTGCCAGCAGCTTAACTTCCCTCCTATCCGAGCAGTACTTC.